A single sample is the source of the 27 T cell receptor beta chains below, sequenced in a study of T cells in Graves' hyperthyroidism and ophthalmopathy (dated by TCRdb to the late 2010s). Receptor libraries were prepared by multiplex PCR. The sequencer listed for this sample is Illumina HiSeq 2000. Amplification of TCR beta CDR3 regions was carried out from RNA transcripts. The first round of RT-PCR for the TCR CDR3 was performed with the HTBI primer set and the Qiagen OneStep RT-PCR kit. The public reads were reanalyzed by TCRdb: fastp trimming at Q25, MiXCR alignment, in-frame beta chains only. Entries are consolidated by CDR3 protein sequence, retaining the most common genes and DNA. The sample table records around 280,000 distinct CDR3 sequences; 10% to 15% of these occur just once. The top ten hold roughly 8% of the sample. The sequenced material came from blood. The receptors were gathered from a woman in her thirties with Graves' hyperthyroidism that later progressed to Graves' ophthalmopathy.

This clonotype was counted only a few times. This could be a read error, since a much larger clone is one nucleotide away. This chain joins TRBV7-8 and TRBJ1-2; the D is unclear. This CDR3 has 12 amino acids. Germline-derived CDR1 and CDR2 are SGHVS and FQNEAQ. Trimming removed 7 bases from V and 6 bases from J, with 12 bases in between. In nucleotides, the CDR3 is TGTGCCAGCAACCCTTCAATTAATGGCTACACCTTC. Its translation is CASNPSINGYTF. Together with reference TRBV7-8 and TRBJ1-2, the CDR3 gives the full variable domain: GAGVSQSPRYKVAKRGQDVALRCDPISGHVSLFWYQQALGQGPEFLTYFQNEAQLDKSGLPSDRFFAERPEGSVSTLKIQRTQQEDSAVYLCASNPSINGYTFGSGTRLTVV.

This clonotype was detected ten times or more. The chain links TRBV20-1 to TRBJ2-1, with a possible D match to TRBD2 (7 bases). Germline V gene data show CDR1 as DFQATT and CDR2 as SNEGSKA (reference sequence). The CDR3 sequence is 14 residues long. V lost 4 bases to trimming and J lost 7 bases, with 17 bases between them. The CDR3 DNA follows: TGCAGTGCTAAAGAGTTGGGGGGGCCTAATGAGCAGTTCTTC. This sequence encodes CSAKELGGPNEQFF.

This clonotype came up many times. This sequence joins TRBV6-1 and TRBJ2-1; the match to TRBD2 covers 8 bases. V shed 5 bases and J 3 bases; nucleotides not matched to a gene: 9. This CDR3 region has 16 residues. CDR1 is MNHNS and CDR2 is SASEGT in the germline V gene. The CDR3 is CASSSSLAGVYNEQFF. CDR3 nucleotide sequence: TGTGCCAGCAGTTCCTCGCTAGCGGGTGTCTACAATGAGCAGTTCTTC.

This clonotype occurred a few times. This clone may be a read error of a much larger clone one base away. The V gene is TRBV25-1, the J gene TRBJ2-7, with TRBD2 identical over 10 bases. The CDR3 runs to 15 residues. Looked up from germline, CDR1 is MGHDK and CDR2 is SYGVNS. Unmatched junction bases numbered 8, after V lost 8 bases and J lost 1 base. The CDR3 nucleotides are TGTGCCAGCGGGGGGGGACTAGCGTCGTCCTACGAGCAGTACTTC. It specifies CASGGGLASSYEQYF.

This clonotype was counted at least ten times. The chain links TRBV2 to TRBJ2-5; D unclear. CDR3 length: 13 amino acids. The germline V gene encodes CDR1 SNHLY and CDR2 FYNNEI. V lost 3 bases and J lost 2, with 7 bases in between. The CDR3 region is CASSEVFQETQYF. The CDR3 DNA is TGTGCCAGCAGTGAGGTATTTCAAGAGACCCAGTACTTC.

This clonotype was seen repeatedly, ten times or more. CDR3 amino acids: CASSQAGLAGGSKYEQFF. The CDR3 region has the DNA TGCGCCAGCAGCCAAGCTGGACTAGCGGGAGGTTCGAAGTATGAGCAGTTCTTC. This sequence joins TRBV4-1 and TRBJ2-1; 14 positions agree with TRBD2. CDR1 is MGHRA and CDR2 is YSYEKL in the germline V gene. There are 18 residues in the CDR3. Trimming removed 1 base from V and 8 bases from J; junction bases left unmatched: 10.

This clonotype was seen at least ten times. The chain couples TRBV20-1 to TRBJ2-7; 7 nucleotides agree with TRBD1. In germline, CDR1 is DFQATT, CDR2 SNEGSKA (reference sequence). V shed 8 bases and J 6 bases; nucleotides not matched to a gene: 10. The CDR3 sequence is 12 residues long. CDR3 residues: CSSPGQWVEQYF. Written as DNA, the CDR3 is TGCAGTTCTCCGGGACAGTGGGTCGAGCAGTACTTC.

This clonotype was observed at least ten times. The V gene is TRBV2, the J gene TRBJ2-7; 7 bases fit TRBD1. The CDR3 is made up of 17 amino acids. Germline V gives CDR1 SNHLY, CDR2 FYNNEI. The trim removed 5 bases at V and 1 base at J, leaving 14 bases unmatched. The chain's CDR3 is CASSLIAGGTASYEQYF. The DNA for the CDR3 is TGTGCCAGCAGTCTCATCGCGGGTGGGACAGCATCCTACGAGCAGTACTTC.

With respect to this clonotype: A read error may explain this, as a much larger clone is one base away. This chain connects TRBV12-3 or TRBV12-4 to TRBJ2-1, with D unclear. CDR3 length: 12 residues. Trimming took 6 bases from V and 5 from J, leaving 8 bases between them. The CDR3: CASSGNNNEQFF. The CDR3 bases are TGTGCCAGCAGCGGAAATAACAATGAGCAGTTCTTC.

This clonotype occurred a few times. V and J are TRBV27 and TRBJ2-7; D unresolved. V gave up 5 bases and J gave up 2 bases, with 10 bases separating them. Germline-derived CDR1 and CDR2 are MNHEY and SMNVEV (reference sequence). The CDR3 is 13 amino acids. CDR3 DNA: TGTGCCAGCAGTGGCCCCCAAACCTACGAGCAGTACTTC. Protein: CASSGPQTYEQYF.

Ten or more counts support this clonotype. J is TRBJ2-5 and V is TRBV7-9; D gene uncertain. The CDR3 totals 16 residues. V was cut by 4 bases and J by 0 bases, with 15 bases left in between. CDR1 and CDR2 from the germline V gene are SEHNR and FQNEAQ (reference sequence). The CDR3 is CASSSSASVYQETQYF. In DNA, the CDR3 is TGTGCCAGCAGCTCCTCGGCGTCGGTCTACCAAGAGACCCAGTACTTC.

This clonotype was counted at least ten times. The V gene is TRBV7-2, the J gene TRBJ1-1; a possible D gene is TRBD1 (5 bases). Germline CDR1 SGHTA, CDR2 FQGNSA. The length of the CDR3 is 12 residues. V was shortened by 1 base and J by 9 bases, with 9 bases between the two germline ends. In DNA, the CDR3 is TGTGCCAGCAGCTTAGAACGACAGAAAGCTTTCTTT. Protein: CASSLERQKAFF.

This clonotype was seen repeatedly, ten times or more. CDR3 nucleotide sequence: TGTGCCAGCAGTTACTCTGGGAGGCTAGCGGGGGGAGATGAGCAGTTCTTC. It is translated as CASSYSGRLAGGDEQFF. The gene calls are TRBV6-2 or TRBV6-3 and TRBJ2-1; TRBD2 matches 11 bases. V dropped 0 bases and J dropped 8; count of bases not matched to a gene: 9. CDR3 length: 17 residues. The germline V gene has CDR1 MNHEY and CDR2 SVGEGT.

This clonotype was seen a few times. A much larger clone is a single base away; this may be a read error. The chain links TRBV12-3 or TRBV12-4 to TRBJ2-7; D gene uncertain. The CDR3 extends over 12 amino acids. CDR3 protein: CASSVANYEQHF. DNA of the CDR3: TGTGCCAGCAGTGTGGCCAACTACGAGCAGCACTTC.

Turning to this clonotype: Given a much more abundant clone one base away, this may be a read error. The CDR3: CASSSRTSGPYSSYNEQFF. The CDR3 bases are TGTGCCAGCAGCTCCCGGACTAGCGGGCCTTATAGCTCCTACAATGAGCAGTTCTTC. V gene TRBV7-2 combines with J gene TRBJ2-1; 11 bases line up with TRBD2. The CDR3 covers 19 residues. Trimming at V came to 4 bases and at J to 0 bases, leaving 11 bases not matched to a gene. Germline CDR1 reads SGHTA; CDR2 reads FQGNSA.

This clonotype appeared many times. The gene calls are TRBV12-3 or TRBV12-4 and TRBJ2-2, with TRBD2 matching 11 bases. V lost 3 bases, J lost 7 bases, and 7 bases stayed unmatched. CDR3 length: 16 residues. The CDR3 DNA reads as TGTGCCAGCAGTTTCGTTAGCGGGAGGGATAACGGGGAGCTGTTTTTT. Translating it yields CASSFVSGRDNGELFF.

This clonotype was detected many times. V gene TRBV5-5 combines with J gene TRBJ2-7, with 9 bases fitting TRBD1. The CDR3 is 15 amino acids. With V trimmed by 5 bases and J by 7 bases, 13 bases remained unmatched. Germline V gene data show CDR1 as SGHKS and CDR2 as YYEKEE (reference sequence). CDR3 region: CASRKRDRASVEQYF. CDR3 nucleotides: TGTGCCAGCAGGAAAAGGGACAGGGCGTCGGTTGAGCAGTACTTC.

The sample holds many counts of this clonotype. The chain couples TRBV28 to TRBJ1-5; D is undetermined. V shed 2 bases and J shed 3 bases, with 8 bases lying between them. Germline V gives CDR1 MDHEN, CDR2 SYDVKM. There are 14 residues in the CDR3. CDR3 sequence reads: CASSLAGHNQPQHF. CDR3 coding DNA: TGTGCCAGCAGTTTAGCCGGGCACAATCAGCCCCAGCATTTT.

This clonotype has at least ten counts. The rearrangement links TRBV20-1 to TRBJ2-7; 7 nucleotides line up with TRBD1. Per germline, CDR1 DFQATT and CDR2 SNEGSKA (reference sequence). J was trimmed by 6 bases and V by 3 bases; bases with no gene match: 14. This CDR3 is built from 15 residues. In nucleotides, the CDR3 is TGCAGTGCTAGTTTGCTTAGGGGGCCGGGCGTCGAGCAGTACTTC. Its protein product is CSASLLRGPGVEQYF.

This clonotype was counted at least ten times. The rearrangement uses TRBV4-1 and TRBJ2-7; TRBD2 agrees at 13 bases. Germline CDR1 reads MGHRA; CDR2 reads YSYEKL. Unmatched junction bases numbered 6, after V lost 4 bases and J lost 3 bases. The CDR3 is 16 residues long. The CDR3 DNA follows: TGCGCCAGCAGCCCGGGACTAGCGGGGAAGCGCTACGAGCAGTACTTC. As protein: CASSPGLAGKRYEQYF.

The CDR3 nucleotides read TGCGCCAGCAGCCCGCGGAACAATGAGCAGTTCTTC. It translates to CASSPRNNEQFF. The genes are TRBV4-1 and TRBJ2-1; D is uncertain. CDR1 is MGHRA, CDR2 YSYEKL, per germline. The CDR3 consists of 12 residues. Between the trimmed V and J ends, which lost 4 bases and 5 bases, there was a span of 6 bases.

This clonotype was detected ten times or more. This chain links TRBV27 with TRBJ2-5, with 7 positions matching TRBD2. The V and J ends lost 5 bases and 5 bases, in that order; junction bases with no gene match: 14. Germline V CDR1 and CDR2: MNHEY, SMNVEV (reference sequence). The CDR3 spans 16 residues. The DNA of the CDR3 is TGTGCCAGCAGTCCAGAGAATGCGGGAGAATGGGAGACCCAGTACTTC. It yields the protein CASSPENAGEWETQYF.

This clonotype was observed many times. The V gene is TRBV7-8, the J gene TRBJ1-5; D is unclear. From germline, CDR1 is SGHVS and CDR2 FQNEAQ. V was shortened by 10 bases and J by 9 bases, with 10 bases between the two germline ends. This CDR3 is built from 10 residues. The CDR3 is CATGPSPQHF. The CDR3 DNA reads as TGTGCCACCGGTCCATCGCCCCAGCATTTT.

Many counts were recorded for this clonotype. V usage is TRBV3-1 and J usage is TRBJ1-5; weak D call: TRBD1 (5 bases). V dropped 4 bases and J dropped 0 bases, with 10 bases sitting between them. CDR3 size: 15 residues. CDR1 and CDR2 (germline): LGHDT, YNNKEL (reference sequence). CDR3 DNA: TGTGCCAGCAGCCGGGGACCCCTTAGCAATCAGCCCCAGCATTTT. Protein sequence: CASSRGPLSNQPQHF.

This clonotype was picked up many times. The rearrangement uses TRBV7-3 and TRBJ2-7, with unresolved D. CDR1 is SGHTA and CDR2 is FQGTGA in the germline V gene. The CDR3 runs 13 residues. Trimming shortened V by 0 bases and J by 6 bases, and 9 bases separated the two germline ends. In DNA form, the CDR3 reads TGTGCCAGCAGCTTAACGGAAGGTGGCGAGCAGTACTTC. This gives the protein CASSLTEGGEQYF.

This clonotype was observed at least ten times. The CDR3 DNA reads TGTGCCAGCAGCTTAGCGACGGGAGCCTATACAGCCTACAATGAGCAGTTCTTC. Translated, it gives CASSLATGAYTAYNEQFF. The chain has TRBV7-6 and TRBJ2-1; possible D gene TRBD2, 6 bases. Trimming cost V 0 bases and J 2 bases, with 17 bases left between them. There are 18 residues in the CDR3. Per the germline V gene, CDR1 is SGHVS and CDR2 is FNYEAQ.

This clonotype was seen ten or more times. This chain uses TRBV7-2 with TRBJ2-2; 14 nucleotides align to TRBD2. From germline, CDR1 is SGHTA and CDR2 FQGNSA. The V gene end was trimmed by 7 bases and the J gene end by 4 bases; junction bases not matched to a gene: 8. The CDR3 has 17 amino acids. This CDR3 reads CASKGLAGAGFTGELFF. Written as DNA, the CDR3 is TGTGCCAGCAAGGGACTAGCGGGAGCCGGTTTCACCGGGGAGCTGTTTTTT.